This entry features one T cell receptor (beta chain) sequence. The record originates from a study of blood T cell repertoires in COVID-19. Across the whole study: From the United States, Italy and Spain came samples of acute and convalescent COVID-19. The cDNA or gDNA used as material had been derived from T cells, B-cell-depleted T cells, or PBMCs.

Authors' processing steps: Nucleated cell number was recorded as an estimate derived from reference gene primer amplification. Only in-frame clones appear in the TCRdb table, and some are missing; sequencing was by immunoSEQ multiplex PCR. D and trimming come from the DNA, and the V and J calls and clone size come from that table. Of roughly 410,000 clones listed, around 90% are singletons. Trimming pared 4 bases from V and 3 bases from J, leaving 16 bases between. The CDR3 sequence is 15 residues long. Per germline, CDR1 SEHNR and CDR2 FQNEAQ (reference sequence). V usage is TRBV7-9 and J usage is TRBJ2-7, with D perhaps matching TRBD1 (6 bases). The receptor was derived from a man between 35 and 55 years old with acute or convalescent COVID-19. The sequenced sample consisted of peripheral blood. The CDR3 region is CASSSSGALGYEQYF. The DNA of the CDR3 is TGTGCCAGCAGCTCCTCAGGGGCTTTAGGCTACGAGCAGTACTTC. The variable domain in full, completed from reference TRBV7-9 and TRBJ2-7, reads DTGVSQNPRHKITKRGQNVTFRCDPISEHNRLYWYRQTLGQGPEFLTYFQNEAQLEKSRLLSDRFSAERPKGSFSTLEIQRTEQGDSAMYLCASSSSGALGYEQYFGPGTRLTVT.